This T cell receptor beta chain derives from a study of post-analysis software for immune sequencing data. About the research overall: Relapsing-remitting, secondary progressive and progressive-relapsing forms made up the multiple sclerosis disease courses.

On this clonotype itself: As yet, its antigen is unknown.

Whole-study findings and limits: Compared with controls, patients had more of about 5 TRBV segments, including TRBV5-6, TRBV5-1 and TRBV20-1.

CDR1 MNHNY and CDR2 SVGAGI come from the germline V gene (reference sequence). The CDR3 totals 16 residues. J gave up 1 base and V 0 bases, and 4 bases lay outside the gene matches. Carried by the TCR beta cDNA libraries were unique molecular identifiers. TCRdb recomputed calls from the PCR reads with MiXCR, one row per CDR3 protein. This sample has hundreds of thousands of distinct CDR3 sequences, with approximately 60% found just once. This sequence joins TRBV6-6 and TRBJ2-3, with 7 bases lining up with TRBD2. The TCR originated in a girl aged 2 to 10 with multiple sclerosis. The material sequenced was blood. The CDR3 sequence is CASSYSRGTGTDTQYF. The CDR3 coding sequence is TGTGCCAGCAGTTACTCGCGGGGGACTGGCACAGATACGCAGTATTTT.